This TCR beta chain was sequenced during a study of early T cells in non-severe SARS-CoV-2 infection. Study summary: The sequenced material was bulk RNA from unsorted whole blood, and its chains were unpaired.

As part of library construction, unique molecular identifiers were attached to individual cDNA molecules. TCRdb independently ran MiXCR on the 5' RACE reads; one entry per CDR3 protein. The sample has 45,000 or so distinct CDR3 sequences; roughly 4% are singletons. This clonotype was observed a handful of times. The sequence was obtained from an adult who was a healthcare worker with PCR-confirmed SARS-CoV-2 infection or an uninfected control (not recorded which). The sample taken for sequencing was whole blood.

The CDR3 here is CASSPRLAGTNVLTF. CDR3 DNA sequence: TGTGCCAGCAGCCCCAGACTAGCGGGAACCAACGTCCTGACTTTC. The gene calls are TRBV9 and TRBJ2-6, with 11 bases fitting TRBD2. V lost 4 bases and J lost 8; bases outside the gene matches: 5. This CDR3 has 15 residues. Germline V CDR1 and CDR2: SGDLS, YYNGEE. Using reference TRBV9 and TRBJ2-6 for the parts outside the CDR3, the full variable domain is DSGVTQTPKHLITATGQRVTLRCSPRSGDLSVYWYQQSLDQGLQFLIQYYNGEERAKGNILERFSAQQFPDLHSELNLSSLELGDSALYFCASSPRLAGTNVLTFGAGSRLTVL.